The 28 T cell receptor beta chains listed next were all sequenced from one sample in a study of OX40 agonist ivuxolimab in advanced cancers. TCRdb's copy holds only in-frame clones and misses some; the assay was immunoSEQ multiplex PCR. The sample lists around 150,000 clones, 94% seen once, with about 0.33% in the top ten. Source: CD4+ or CD8+ T cells sorted from blood, taken in a trial of the OX40 agonist ivuxolimab. The receptors derive from an adult with an advanced solid tumor such as melanoma, head and neck, liver or kidney cancer.

This clone was observed a single time. The rearrangement links TRBV7-2 to TRBJ1-2; TRBD1 might be the D (6 bases). This CDR3 is 14 amino acids long. From germline, CDR1 is SGHTA and CDR2 FQGNSA. V was shortened by 2 bases and J by 4 bases, with 11 bases between the two germline ends. The CDR3 loop is CASSLSQGSYGYTF. The CDR3 DNA reads TGTGCCAGCAGCTTATCTCAGGGGAGCTATGGCTACACCTTC.

CDR3 region: CASTRTGVQETQYF. In DNA form, the CDR3 reads TGTGCCAGCACCCGAACAGGCGTTCAAGAGACCCAGTACTTC. V gene TRBV2 combines with J gene TRBJ2-5, with a possible D match to TRBD1 (5 bases). Germline V gene sequence: CDR1 SNHLY, CDR2 FYNNEI. Deletions cut 7 bases from V and 2 bases from J, with 14 bases between. The CDR3 is 14 amino acids.

The rearrangement joins TRBV5-4 to TRBJ1-1, with D perhaps TRBD1 (5 bases). V was trimmed by 3 bases and J by 1 base, leaving 10 bases between them. Germline assignment: CDR1 SGHNT and CDR2 YYREEE (reference sequence). CDR3 size: 14 residues. CDR3 DNA: TGTGCCAGCAGCTACAGGTTGAGGAACACTGAAGCTTTCTTT. Translation: CASSYRLRNTEAFF.

In its sample, this clone was seen a few times. The chain recombines TRBV28 with TRBJ1-5; TRBD1 aligns across 8 bases. Losses at the gene ends were 7 bases for V and 9 bases for J; bases not matched to a gene: 14. The CDR3 sequence is 15 residues long. Germline lookup yields CDR1 MDHEN and CDR2 SYDVKM. CDR3 region: CASITGGRSHRPQHF. The CDR3 DNA reads TGTGCCAGCATCACAGGGGGACGCTCCCATCGGCCCCAGCATTTT.

The chain is built from TRBV18 and TRBJ2-6; D is uncertain. V was shortened by 3 bases and J by 0 bases, with 15 bases between the two germline ends. Germline loops: CDR1 KGHSH, CDR2 LQKENI. The CDR3 covers 18 residues. This chain's CDR3 is CASSPLSGRFSGANVLTF. DNA for the CDR3: TGTGCCAGCTCACCCCTGTCTGGACGGTTCTCTGGGGCCAACGTCCTGACTTTC.

This chain links TRBV7-2 with TRBJ2-2; no firm D call. The CDR3 has 15 residues. Trimming cost V 4 bases and J 3 bases, with 12 bases left between them. CDR1 and CDR2 from the germline V gene are SGHTA and FQGNSA. CDR3 sequence reads: CASSYGNSYTGELFF. DNA for the CDR3: TGTGCCAGCAGCTATGGGAACAGCTACACCGGGGAGCTGTTTTTT.

The chain couples TRBV5-5 to TRBJ1-4; D not certain. V lost 4 bases, J lost 4 bases, and 2 bases lay in between. The CDR3 extends over 11 amino acids. Germline V CDR1 and CDR2: SGHKS, YYEKEE (reference sequence). The CDR3 sequence is CASSLNEKLFF. The CDR3 DNA reads as TGTGCCAGCAGCCTTAATGAAAAACTGTTTTTT.

The V gene is TRBV6-4, the J gene TRBJ1-1; D gene ambiguous. Trimming cost V 6 bases and J 1 base, with 9 bases left between them. Germline-derived CDR1 and CDR2 are MRHNA and SNTAGT. The CDR3 spans 13 residues. CDR3 in DNA: TGTGCCAGCAGCTTTAGTGAGAACACTGAAGCTTTCTTT. The encoded protein is CASSFSENTEAFF.

Here the CDR3 DNA reads TGTGCCAGCGGGCCCCAGGGGGCCCAGTACTTC. Its protein is CASGPQGAQYF. The chain is built from TRBV27 and TRBJ2-5; 7 nucleotides align to TRBD1. Germline trimming cut 8 bases from V and 9 bases from J; bases unmatched to any gene: 6. The germline V gene has CDR1 MNHEY and CDR2 SMNVEV (reference sequence). The CDR3 extends over 11 amino acids.

The sample holds one count of this clone. This chain connects TRBV27 to TRBJ1-1; TRBD1 matches at 12 bases. CDR1 is MNHEY, CDR2 SMNVEV, per germline (reference sequence). The CDR3 is made up of 18 amino acids. The J segment lost 0 bases and the V segment lost 3 bases, leaving 8 bases of the junction unmatched. The CDR3 spells CASSFGWGQGALNTEAFF. The CDR3 coding sequence is TGTGCCAGCAGTTTTGGGTGGGGACAGGGGGCTTTGAACACTGAAGCTTTCTTT.

The V gene is TRBV2, the J gene TRBJ1-3; D is undetermined. Between the trimmed V and J ends, which lost 0 bases and 0 bases, there was a span of 9 bases. This CDR3 has 16 residues. Germline V gene data show CDR1 as SNHLY and CDR2 as FYNNEI. CDR3 sequence (DNA): TGTGCCAGCAGTGAAGCCCCAGCGCTCTCTGGAAACACCATATATTTT. As protein: CASSEAPALSGNTIYF.

CDR3 coding DNA: TGCAGCGTTGAGGCGGGAGGTTTCGACGAGCAGTACTTC. Residues: CSVEAGGFDEQYF. The chain recombines TRBV29-1 with TRBJ2-7; 8 bases agree with TRBD2. The V gene's germline CDR1 is SQVTM and CDR2 ANQGSEA. V was clipped by 3 bases and J by 5 bases; unmatched bases: 6. This CDR3 spans 13 amino acids.

The V call is TRBV19, the J call TRBJ2-6, with D maybe TRBD2 (6 bases). The V gene lost 9 bases and the J gene lost 7 bases, with 16 bases spanning the gap. The CDR3 extends over 14 amino acids. Germline assignment: CDR1 LNHDA and CDR2 SQIVND (reference sequence). CDR3 protein: CASREQSKANVLTF. In DNA form, the CDR3 reads TGTGCCAGCCGGGAGCAAAGCAAAGCCAACGTCCTGACTTTC.

This clone was seen a single time. This rearrangement joins TRBV5-1 to TRBJ2-1, with 8 bases matching TRBD1. The V segment lost 4 bases and the J segment 1 base; nucleotides outside the gene matches: 4. Germline V lookup: CDR1 SGHRS, CDR2 YFSETQ. This CDR3 comprises 15 residues. This chain's CDR3 is CASSRRTGSYNEQFF. The CDR3, as DNA: TGCGCCAGCAGCCGAAGGACAGGGTCCTACAATGAGCAGTTCTTC. The full variable domain, with the rest looked up from reference TRBV5-1 and TRBJ2-1, is KAGVTQTPRYLIKTRGQQVTLSCSPISGHRSVSWYQQTPGQGLQFLFEYFSETQRNKGNFPGRFSGRQFSNSRSEMNVSTLELGDSALYLCASSRRTGSYNEQFFGPGTRLTVL.

The V gene is TRBV4-2, the J gene TRBJ1-1; D is ambiguous. This CDR3 has 12 residues. Trimming cost V 5 bases and J 10 bases, with 14 bases left between them. The V gene's germline CDR1 is LGHNA and CDR2 YNFKEQ. For the CDR3, the DNA is TGTGCCAGCAGCTTTGCTTCGGCAGGAGCTTTCTTT. It specifies CASSFASAGAFF.

Points on this clone: The same CDR3 also results from other DNA sequences found in this sample. The chain carries TRBV5-1 and TRBJ2-2, with unresolved D. Looked up from germline, CDR1 is SGHRS and CDR2 is YFSETQ. CDR3 size: 12 residues. V was shortened by 4 bases and J by 2 bases, with 3 bases between the two germline ends. CDR3 in DNA: TGCGCCAGCAGCCTAAACACCGGGGAGCTGTTTTTT. It codes for CASSLNTGELFF.

The sample holds one count of this clone. The rearrangement joins TRBV15 to TRBJ2-5; D tentatively fits TRBD1 or TRBD2 (5 bases each). The ends were cut back, 5 bases at V and 3 bases at J, with 10 bases in the middle. CDR3 length: 13 amino acids. Germline loops: CDR1 LNHNV, CDR2 YYDKDF (reference sequence). The CDR3 sequence is CATSEGLKETQYF. CDR3 coding DNA: TGTGCCACCAGCGAGGGGCTAAAAGAGACCCAGTACTTC.

The genes are TRBV11-2 and TRBJ1-2; possibly TRBD1 for D (5 bases). CDR3 length equals 13 residues. Germline V lookup: CDR1 SGHAT, CDR2 FQNNGV. V gave up 7 bases and J gave up 5 bases, with 14 bases separating them. The CDR3 region has the DNA TGTGCCAGCACCAGCGGGACGTCTTATGGCTACACCTTC. Protein: CASTSGTSYGYTF.

This sequence joins TRBV28 and TRBJ1-2; 8 bases agree with TRBD1. Per germline, CDR1 MDHEN and CDR2 SYDVKM. V gave up 5 bases and J gave up 7 bases; unmatched junction bases: 15. CDR3 length: 16 amino acids. CDR3 protein: CASSLRTGRVPVGYTF. The CDR3 region has the DNA TGTGCCAGCAGTCTCCGGACAGGGAGGGTCCCGGTTGGCTACACCTTC.

The rearrangement joins TRBV19 to TRBJ2-7; D is unclear. The CDR3 extends over 12 amino acids. Germline-derived CDR1 and CDR2 are LNHDA and SQIVND (reference sequence). V was clipped by 5 bases and J by 4 bases, with 9 bases between them. The CDR3 sequence: CASSVTGYEQYF. The CDR3 nucleotides are TGTGCCAGTAGTGTGACCGGTTACGAGCAGTACTTC.

The chain joins TRBV11-2 to TRBJ2-5; a weak D match, TRBD1 (6 bases). From germline, CDR1 is SGHAT and CDR2 FQNNGV. V was cut by 2 bases and J by 5 bases, with 15 bases left in between. This CDR3 has 15 residues. Here the CDR3 DNA reads TGTGCCAGCAGCTTAAGGGTCAGGGGTACGGAGACCCAGTACTTC. It translates to CASSLRVRGTETQYF.

The chain couples TRBV28 to TRBJ2-2, with 8 bases fitting TRBD1. Germline V lookup: CDR1 MDHEN, CDR2 SYDVKM. Losses at the gene ends were 6 bases for V and 13 bases for J; bases not matched to a gene: 19. The CDR3 has 16 amino acids. The DNA for the CDR3 is TGTGCCAGCAGCGAATGGGGGACAGGAGTAGACCTTGCGCTGTTTTTT. Protein product: CASSEWGTGVDLALFF. Full variable domain (rest looked up from reference TRBV28 and TRBJ2-2): DVKVTQSSRYLVKRTGEKVFLECVQDMDHENMFWYRQDPGLGLRLIYFSYDVKMKEKGDIPEGYSVSREKKERFSLILESASTNQTSMYLCASSEWGTGVDLALFFGEGSRLTVL.

This sequence joins TRBV7-8 and TRBJ2-7, with 7 bases that match TRBD1. CDR1 SGHVS and CDR2 FQNEAQ come from the germline V gene. The length of the CDR3 is 12 residues. V lost 4 bases and J lost 3; bases outside the gene matches: 0. The CDR3 coding sequence is TGTGCCAGCAGCTACAGGGGCTACGAGCAGTACTTC. This encodes CASSYRGYEQYF.

The chain combines TRBV2 with TRBJ2-3; 12 positions match TRBD1. The CDR3 runs 19 residues. In germline, CDR1 is SNHLY, CDR2 FYNNEI. Trimming took 6 bases from V and 0 from J; bases not matched to a gene: 13. This chain's CDR3 is CASSRVGQGAQKSTDTQYF. The CDR3 nucleotides are TGTGCCAGCAGCCGGGTGGGACAGGGGGCCCAGAAGAGCACAGATACGCAGTATTTT.

This clone was counted once. This sequence joins TRBV6-5 and TRBJ2-3; D is uncertain. Germline-derived CDR1 and CDR2 are MNHEY and SVGAGI. V lost 8 bases and J lost 5, with 14 bases in between. This CDR3 has 13 residues. The CDR3 nucleotides read TGTGCCAGCTCTTACGGTCGCGGAGATACGCAGTATTTT. Translation gives CASSYGRGDTQYF.

J is TRBJ2-7 and V is TRBV18; TRBD2 matches 9 bases. The CDR3 has 13 residues. The germline gives CDR1 KGHSH, CDR2 LQKENI. V shed 3 bases and J 5 bases; nucleotides not matched to a gene: 2. Written as DNA, the CDR3 is TGTGCCAGCTCACCCGGACTAGCGCACGAGCAGTACTTC. It is translated as CASSPGLAHEQYF.

The V and J genes are TRBV15 and TRBJ2-7; 8 bases fit TRBD1. The CDR3 extends over 14 amino acids. With V trimmed by 1 base and J by 5 bases, 4 bases remained unmatched. Germline CDR1 reads LNHNV; CDR2 reads YYDKDF (reference sequence). CDR3 sequence: CATSRGQGRDEQYF. In DNA form, the CDR3 reads TGTGCCACCAGCAGAGGACAGGGGAGAGACGAGCAGTACTTC.

The chain couples TRBV4-2 to TRBJ2-1; 12 bases map to TRBD2. The CDR3 has 17 amino acids. J lost 6 bases, V lost 1 base, and 7 bases had no gene match. Germline CDR1 is LGHNA and CDR2 is YNFKEQ. Written as DNA, the CDR3 is TGTGCCAGCAGCCAAGGGCTGCTAGCGGGAGGGCCCAATGAGCAGTTCTTC. Amino acids: CASSQGLLAGGPNEQFF.